The 3 T cell receptor beta chains below were found in one sample sequenced in a study of cytomegalovirus exposure and HLA in healthy donors. Profiling relied on immunoSEQ multiplex PCR, and the TCRdb table lists in-frame clones only, not all of them. Here the sample spans roughly 140,000 clones, roughly 91% being singletons. The sequenced material came from PBMCs. These receptors all stem from a woman aged 18-29 years in good health and CMV-seropositive.

This chain uses TRBV6-6 with TRBJ2-5, with D possibly matching TRBD2 (6 bases). The ends were cut back, 6 bases at V and 5 bases at J, with 10 bases in the middle. The CDR3 extends over 12 amino acids. Germline CDR1 reads MNHNY; CDR2 reads SVGAGI (reference sequence). The CDR3 sequence: CASSRREETQYF. The CDR3 region has the DNA TGTGCCAGCAGCCGTCGGGAGGAGACCCAGTACTTC.

V is TRBV6-6 and J is TRBJ1-4, with D maybe TRBD1 (6 bases). V was cut by 7 bases and J by 4 bases, with 13 bases left in between. The CDR3 sequence is 14 residues long. Germline-derived CDR1 and CDR2 are MNHNY and SVGAGI (reference sequence). The DNA of the CDR3 is TGTGCCAGCACCATGGACAGTGTTAATGAAAAACTGTTTTTT. This sequence encodes CASTMDSVNEKLFF.

As concerns this clone: One end of the junction varies from germline; a read error may be responsible. The V call is TRBV7-7, the J call TRBJ2-3, with 8 bases matching TRBD1. Per germline, CDR1 SSHAT and CDR2 FNYEAQ (reference sequence). This CDR3 is built from 13 residues. CDR3 coding DNA: TGTGCTAGCACCTCAGGGGGCCCAGATACGCAGTATTTT. Translated: CASTSGGPDTQYF.